These T cell receptor beta chains were read from a single sample in a study of blood T cell repertoires in COVID-19. Profiled with immunoSEQ multiplex PCR; TCRdb holds only in-frame clones, not every one. This repertoire shows around 270,000 clones, approximately 90% found once; its top ten account for around 0.8%. Sequencing was performed on peripheral blood. These receptors all come from a man aged 25-45 years with acute or convalescent COVID-19. CDR3s include the opening cysteine and the closing phenylalanine or tryptophan. The D gene is left open where the match is weak. For some rows the clone size is stated as once, few or many, or as a class when expanded; others skip it.

V	size	D	J	CDR3	DNA
TRBV18	-	TRBD1	TRBJ1-6	CASSPQGAHEGAESPLHF	TGTGCCAGCTCACCACAGGGTGCCCATGAGGGGGCTGAATCACCCCTCCACTTT
TRBV6-6	few	-	TRBJ2-7	CASRSLLYEQYF	TGTGCCAGCAGATCCCTTCTCTACGAGCAGTACTTC
TRBV19	-	TRBD2	TRBJ2-2	CASTNGREVPGELFF	TGTGCCAGTACGAATGGGCGGGAGGTCCCCGGGGAGCTGTTTTTT
TRBV5-5	-	-	TRBJ1-5	CASSLGQVSNQPQHF	TGTGCCAGCAGCTTGGGGCAGGTTAGCAATCAGCCCCAGCATTTT
TRBV19	-	-	TRBJ1-5	CASRGGQAGIQPQHF	TGTGCCAGTAGGGGAGGGCAGGCAGGGATTCAGCCCCAGCATTTT
TRBV28	-	-	TRBJ1-2	CASSLRRIPGSYGYTF	TGTGCCAGCAGTTTACGACGGATACCCGGGAGCTATGGCTACACCTTC
TRBV5-1	-	TRBD1	TRBJ1-5	CASSSQGNQPQHF	TGCGCCAGCAGTTCACAGGGGAATCAGCCCCAGCATTTT
TRBV5-6	-	-	TRBJ1-2	CASSYRVSDGYTF	TGTGCCAGCAGCTACAGGGTGTCCGATGGCTACACCTTC
TRBV4-1	-	TRBD2	TRBJ2-5	CASSPGEAGGETQYF	TGCGCCAGCAGCCCAGGGGAGGCGGGAGGGGAGACCCAGTACTTC
TRBV6-5	-	-	TRBJ1-5	CASSLSQGQPQHF	TGTGCCAGCAGCCTCTCCCAGGGTCAGCCCCAGCATTTT
TRBV2	-	-	TRBJ2-7	CASETGNYEQYF	TGTGCCAGCGAGACAGGCAACTACGAGCAGTACTTC
TRBV27	once	-	TRBJ1-5	CASSPRPRQANRQPQHF	TGTGCCAGCAGTCCGCGTCCCCGCCAGGCGAATCGTCAGCCCCAGCATTTT
TRBV18	-	-	TRBJ1-3	CASSPQFGSGNTIYF	TGTGCCAGCTCACCACAATTCGGCTCTGGAAACACCATATATTTT
TRBV6-5	-	-	TRBJ2-4	CASSLSGKNIQYF	TGTGCCAGCAGTTTGTCAGGCAAAAACATTCAGTACTTC
TRBV19	-	-	TRBJ2-1	CASSVTNNEQFF	TGTGCCAGTAGTGTAACTAACAATGAGCAGTTCTTC
TRBV6-5	-	-	TRBJ1-1	CASNRVFPNTEAFF	TGTGCCAGCAATAGAGTCTTTCCAAACACTGAAGCTTTCTTT
TRBV19	-	-	TRBJ2-3	CASRPPGVIGTDTQYF	TGTGCCAGTAGACCCCCAGGGGTCATCGGCACAGATACGCAGTATTTT
TRBV28	-	-	TRBJ1-1	CASTPRPLNTEAFF	TGTGCCAGCACACCGCGGCCCCTGAACACTGAAGCTTTCTTT
TRBV20-1	-	-	TRBJ1-2	CSASLEGSSYGYTF	TGCAGTGCTAGTTTAGAGGGTAGCAGCTATGGCTACACCTTC
TRBV6-5	-	-	TRBJ2-7	CASSRSGSYEQYF	TGTGCCAGCAGTAGATCCGGCTCCTACGAGCAGTACTTC
TRBV5-4	-	-	TRBJ2-7	CASRPARGSYEQYF	TGTGCCAGCAGGCCAGCGCGGGGATCCTACGAGCAGTACTTC
TRBV4-1	-	-	TRBJ1-5	CASSRTWTRYSNQPQHF	TGCGCCAGCAGCCGAACGTGGACAAGGTATAGCAATCAGCCCCAGCATTTT
TRBV5-5	-	-	TRBJ2-7	CASSLGSTMYEQYF	TGTGCCAGCAGCTTGGGTAGCACCATGTACGAGCAGTACTTC
TRBV5-1	-	TRBD1	TRBJ1-4	CASSLEGSTGGKLFF	TGCGCCAGCAGCTTGGAAGGGTCGACAGGGGGAAAACTGTTTTTT
TRBV10-3	-	TRBD2	TRBJ2-3	CAIRPSAGGTDTQYF	TGTGCCATCAGGCCATCAGCGGGAGGCACAGATACGCAGTATTTT
TRBV7-9	-	-	TRBJ2-7	CASSPLGSEQYF	TGTGCCAGCAGCCCCTTGGGCTCCGAGCAGTACTTC
TRBV19	-	-	TRBJ2-2	CASSPQGRNGELFF	TGTGCCAGTAGTCCCCAGGGGCGGAACGGGGAGCTGTTTTTT
TRBV7-2	-	-	TRBJ1-2	CASSPRGIGSYGYTF	TGTGCCAGCAGCCCCCGCGGGATCGGGTCGTATGGCTACACCTTC
TRBV6-5	-	-	TRBJ1-1	CASGQNTEAFF	TGTGCCAGCGGACAGAACACTGAAGCTTTCTTT
TRBV21-1	once	-	TRBJ1-4	CASSKERGGEEKLFF	TGTGCCAGCAGCAAAGAGCGGGGTGGGGAGGAAAAACTGTTTTTT
TRBV20-1	-	-	TRBJ1-2	CSAPPVYGYTF	TGCAGTGCTCCCCCGGTCTATGGCTACACCTTC
TRBV6-4	few	TRBD1	TRBJ1-6	CASSLRGQGASPLHF	TGTGCCAGCAGCCTCCGCGGGCAGGGGGCATCACCCCTCCACTTT
TRBV23-1	many	TRBD2	TRBJ2-1	CASSQTSPGGNEQFF	TGCGCCAGCAGTCAAACTTCCCCGGGGGGCAATGAGCAGTTCTTC
TRBV28	-	-	TRBJ1-4	CASSSWGDQGGEKLFF	TGTGCCAGCAGTTCGTGGGGAGATCAAGGGGGTGAAAAACTGTTTTTT
TRBV9	-	TRBD2	TRBJ2-2	CASSARLAVNANTGELFF	TGTGCCAGCAGCGCCCGACTAGCGGTTAACGCGAACACCGGGGAGCTGTTTTTT
TRBV28	-	TRBD2	TRBJ2-3	CASSTGTSGGGRTDTQYF	TGTGCCAGCAGCACTGGGACTAGCGGGGGGGGGCGAACAGATACGCAGTATTTT
TRBV7-3	-	-	TRBJ2-3	CASSPYRPGLRGDTQYF	TGTGCCAGCAGCCCCTACCGACCCGGGCTGCGGGGAGATACGCAGTATTTT
TRBV13	-	-	TRBJ2-7	CASSPPSGGISQDF	TGTGCCAGCAGCCCCCCAAGTGGGGGGATCAGTCAAGACTTC
TRBV4-1	-	TRBD1	TRBJ1-2	CASSQPTQGARGYTF	TGCGCCAGCAGCCAACCGACACAGGGGGCGCGGGGCTACACCTTC
TRBV29-1	once	-	TRBJ2-5	CSRTTGPQETQYF	TGCAGCAGAACTACGGGTCCCCAAGAGACCCAGTACTTC